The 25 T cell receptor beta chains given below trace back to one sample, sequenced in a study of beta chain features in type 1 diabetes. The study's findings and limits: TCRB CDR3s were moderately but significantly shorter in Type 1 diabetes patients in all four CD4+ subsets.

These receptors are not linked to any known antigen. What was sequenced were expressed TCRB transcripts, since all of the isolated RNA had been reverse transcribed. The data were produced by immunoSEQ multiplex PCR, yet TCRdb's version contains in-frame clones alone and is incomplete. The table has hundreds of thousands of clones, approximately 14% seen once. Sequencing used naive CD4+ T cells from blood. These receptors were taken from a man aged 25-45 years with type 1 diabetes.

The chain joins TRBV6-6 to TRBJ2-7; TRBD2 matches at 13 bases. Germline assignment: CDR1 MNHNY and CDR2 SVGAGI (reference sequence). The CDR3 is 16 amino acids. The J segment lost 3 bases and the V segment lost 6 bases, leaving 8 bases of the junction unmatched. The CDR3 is CASSRLAGGRNYEQYF. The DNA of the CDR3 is TGTGCCAGCAGCAGACTAGCGGGAGGCCGAAACTACGAGCAGTACTTC.

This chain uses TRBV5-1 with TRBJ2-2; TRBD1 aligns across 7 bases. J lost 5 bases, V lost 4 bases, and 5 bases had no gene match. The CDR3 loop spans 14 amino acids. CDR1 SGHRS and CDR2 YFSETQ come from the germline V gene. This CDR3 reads CASSGQTGTGELFF. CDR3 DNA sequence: TGCGCCAGCAGCGGCCAGACAGGGACCGGGGAGCTGTTTTTT.

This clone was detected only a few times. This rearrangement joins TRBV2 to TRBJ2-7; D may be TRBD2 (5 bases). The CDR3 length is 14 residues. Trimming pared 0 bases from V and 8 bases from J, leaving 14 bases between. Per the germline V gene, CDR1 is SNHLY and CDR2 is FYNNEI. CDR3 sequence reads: CASSEALYETKQYF. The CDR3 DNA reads TGTGCCAGCAGTGAAGCGCTTTATGAGACTAAGCAGTACTTC.

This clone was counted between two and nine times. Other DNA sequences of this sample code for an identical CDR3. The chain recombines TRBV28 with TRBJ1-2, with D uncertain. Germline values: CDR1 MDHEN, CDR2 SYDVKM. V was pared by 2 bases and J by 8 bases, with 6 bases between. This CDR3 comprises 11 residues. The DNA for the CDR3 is TGTGCCAGCAGTTTAGGAGGAGGCTACACCTTC. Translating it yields CASSLGGGYTF.

CDR3 region: CASSLGSGRETQYF. The CDR3 DNA sequence: TGTGCCAGCAGCTTAGGTTCAGGGAGGGAGACCCAGTACTTC. This rearrangement joins TRBV7-2 to TRBJ2-5; TRBD2 might be the D (6 bases). CDR1 and CDR2 (germline): SGHTA, FQGNSA. The CDR3 is 14 amino acids. The V and J ends lost 1 base and 5 bases respectively, with 11 bases between them.

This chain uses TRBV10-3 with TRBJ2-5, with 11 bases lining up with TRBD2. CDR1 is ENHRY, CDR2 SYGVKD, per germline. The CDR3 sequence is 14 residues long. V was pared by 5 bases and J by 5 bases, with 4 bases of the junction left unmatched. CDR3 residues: CAISTSGREETQYF. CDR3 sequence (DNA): TGTGCCATCAGTACTAGCGGGAGAGAGGAGACCCAGTACTTC.

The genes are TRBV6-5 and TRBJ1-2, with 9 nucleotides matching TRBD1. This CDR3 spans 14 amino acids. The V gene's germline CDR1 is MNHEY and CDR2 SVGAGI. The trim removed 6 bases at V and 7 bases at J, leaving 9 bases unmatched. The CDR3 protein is CASRRDRENGGYTF. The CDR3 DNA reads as TGTGCCAGCAGGCGGGACAGGGAGAATGGTGGCTACACCTTC.

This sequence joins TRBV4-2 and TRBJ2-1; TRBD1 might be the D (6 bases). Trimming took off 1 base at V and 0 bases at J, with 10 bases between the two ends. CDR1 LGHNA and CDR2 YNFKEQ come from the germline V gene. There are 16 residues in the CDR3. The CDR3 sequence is CASSQVTGFSYNEQFF. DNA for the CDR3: TGTGCCAGCAGCCAAGTTACAGGGTTCTCCTACAATGAGCAGTTCTTC.

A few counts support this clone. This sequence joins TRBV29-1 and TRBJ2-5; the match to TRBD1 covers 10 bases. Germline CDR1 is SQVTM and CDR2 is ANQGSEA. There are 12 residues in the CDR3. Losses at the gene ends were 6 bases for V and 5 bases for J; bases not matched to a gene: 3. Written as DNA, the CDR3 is TGCAGCGTCGGGACAGGGGAGGAGACCCAGTACTTC. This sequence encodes CSVGTGEETQYF.

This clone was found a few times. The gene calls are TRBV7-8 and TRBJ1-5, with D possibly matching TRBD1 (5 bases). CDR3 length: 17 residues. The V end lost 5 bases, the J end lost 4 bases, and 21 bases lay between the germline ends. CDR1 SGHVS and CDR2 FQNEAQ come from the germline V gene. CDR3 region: CASSTQPGTGANQPQHF. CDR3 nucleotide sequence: TGTGCCAGCAGCACCCAACCCGGGACTGGTGCGAATCAGCCCCAGCATTTT.

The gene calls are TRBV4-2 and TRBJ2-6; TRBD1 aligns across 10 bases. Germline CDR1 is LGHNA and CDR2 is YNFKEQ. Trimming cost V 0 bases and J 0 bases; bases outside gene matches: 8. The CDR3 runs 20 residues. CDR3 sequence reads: CASSQETTGGFPSGANVLTF. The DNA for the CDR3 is TGTGCCAGCAGCCAAGAGACGACAGGGGGCTTCCCCTCTGGGGCCAACGTCCTGACTTTC.

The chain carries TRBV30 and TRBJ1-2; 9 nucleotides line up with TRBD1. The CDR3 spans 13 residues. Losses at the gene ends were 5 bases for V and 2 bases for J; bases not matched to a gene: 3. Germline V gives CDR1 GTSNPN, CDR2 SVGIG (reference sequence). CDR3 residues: CAWVTGGNYGYTF. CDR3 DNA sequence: TGTGCCTGGGTGACAGGGGGAAACTATGGCTACACCTTC.

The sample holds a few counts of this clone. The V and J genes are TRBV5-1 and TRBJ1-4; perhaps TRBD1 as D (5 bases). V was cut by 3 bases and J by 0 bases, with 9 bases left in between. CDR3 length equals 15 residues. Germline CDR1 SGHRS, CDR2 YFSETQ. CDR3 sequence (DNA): TGCGCCAGCAGCTCTGCAGGGACAACTAATGAAAAACTGTTTTTT. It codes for CASSSAGTTNEKLFF. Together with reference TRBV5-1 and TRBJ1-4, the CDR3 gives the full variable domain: KAGVTQTPRYLIKTRGQQVTLSCSPISGHRSVSWYQQTPGQGLQFLFEYFSETQRNKGNFPGRFSGRQFSNSRSEMNVSTLELGDSALYLCASSSAGTTNEKLFFGSGTQLSVL.

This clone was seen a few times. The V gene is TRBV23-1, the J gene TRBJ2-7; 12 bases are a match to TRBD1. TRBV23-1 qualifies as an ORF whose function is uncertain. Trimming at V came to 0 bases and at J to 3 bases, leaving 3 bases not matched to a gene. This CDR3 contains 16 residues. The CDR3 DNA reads TGCGCCAGCAGTCAATCGGGGACAGGGGGCTTCTACGAGCAGTACTTC. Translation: CASSQSGTGGFYEQYF.

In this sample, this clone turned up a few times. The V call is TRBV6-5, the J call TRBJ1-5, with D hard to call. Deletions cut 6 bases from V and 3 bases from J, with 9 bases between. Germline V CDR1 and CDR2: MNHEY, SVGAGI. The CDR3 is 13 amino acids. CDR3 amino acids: CASRRSDNQPQHF. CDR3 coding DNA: TGTGCCAGCAGGAGGTCAGACAATCAGCCCCAGCATTTT.

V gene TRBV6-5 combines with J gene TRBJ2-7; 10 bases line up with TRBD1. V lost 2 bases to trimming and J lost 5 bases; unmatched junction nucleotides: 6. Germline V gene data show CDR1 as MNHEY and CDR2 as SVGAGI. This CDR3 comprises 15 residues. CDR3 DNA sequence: TGTGCCAGCAGTTACCGGACAGGGGGTAGGAACGAGCAGTACTTC. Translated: CASSYRTGGRNEQYF.

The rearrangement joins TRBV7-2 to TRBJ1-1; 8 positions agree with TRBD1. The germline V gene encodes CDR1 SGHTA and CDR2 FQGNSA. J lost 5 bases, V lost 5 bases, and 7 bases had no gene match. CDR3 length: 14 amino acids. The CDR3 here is CASSLDRGRTEAFF. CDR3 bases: TGTGCCAGCAGCCTCGACAGGGGACGAACTGAAGCTTTCTTT.

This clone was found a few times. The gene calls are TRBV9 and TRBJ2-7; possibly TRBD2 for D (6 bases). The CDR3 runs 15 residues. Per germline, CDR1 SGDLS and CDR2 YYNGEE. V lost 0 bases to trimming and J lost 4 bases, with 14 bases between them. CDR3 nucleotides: TGTGCCAGCAGCGTAGGGCCAGGGACTTCGTACGAGCAGTACTTC. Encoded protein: CASSVGPGTSYEQYF.

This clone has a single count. CDR3 coding DNA: TGTGCCACCGAGATTATTCGGACAGTTAACTATGGCTACACCTTC. Translating gives CATEIIRTVNYGYTF. V gene TRBV28 combines with J gene TRBJ1-2, with D maybe TRBD1 (6 bases). This CDR3 has 15 residues. The ends were cut back, 10 bases at V and 1 base at J, with 19 bases in the middle. CDR1 is MDHEN and CDR2 is SYDVKM in the germline V gene.

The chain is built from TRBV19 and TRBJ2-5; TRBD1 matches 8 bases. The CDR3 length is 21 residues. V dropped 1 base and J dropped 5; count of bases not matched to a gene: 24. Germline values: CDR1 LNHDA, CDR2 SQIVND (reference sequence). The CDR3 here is CASSIVRSAAFGQGDLETQYF. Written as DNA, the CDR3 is TGTGCCAGTAGTATAGTGAGATCGGCAGCCTTCGGACAGGGCGATTTGGAGACCCAGTACTTC.

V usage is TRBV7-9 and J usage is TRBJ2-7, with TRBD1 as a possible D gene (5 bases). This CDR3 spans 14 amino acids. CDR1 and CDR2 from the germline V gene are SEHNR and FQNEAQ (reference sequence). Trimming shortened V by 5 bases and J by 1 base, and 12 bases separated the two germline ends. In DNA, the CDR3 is TGTGCCAGCAGCAAACAGGTCGGGTCCTACGAGCAGTACTTC. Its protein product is CASSKQVGSYEQYF.

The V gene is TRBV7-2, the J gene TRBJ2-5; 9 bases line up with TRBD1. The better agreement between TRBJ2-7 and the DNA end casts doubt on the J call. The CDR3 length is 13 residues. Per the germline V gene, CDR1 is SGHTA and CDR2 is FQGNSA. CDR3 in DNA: TGTGCCAGCAGCTTCGGACAGGGGAACGAGCAGTACTTC. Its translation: CASSFGQGNEQYF.

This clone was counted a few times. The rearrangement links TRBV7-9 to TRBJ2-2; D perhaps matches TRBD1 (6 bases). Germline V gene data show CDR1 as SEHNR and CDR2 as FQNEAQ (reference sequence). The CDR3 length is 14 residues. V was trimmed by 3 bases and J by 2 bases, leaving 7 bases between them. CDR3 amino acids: CASSLDSNTGELFF. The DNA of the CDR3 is TGTGCCAGCAGCTTGGACAGTAACACCGGGGAGCTGTTTTTT.

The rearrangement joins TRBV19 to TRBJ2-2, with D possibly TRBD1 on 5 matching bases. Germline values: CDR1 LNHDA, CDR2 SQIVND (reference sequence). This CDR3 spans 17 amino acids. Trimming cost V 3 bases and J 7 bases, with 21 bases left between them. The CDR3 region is CASSMGPFSTPNGELFF. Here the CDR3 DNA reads TGTGCCAGTAGTATGGGGCCTTTCAGCACACCGAACGGGGAGCTGTTTTTT.

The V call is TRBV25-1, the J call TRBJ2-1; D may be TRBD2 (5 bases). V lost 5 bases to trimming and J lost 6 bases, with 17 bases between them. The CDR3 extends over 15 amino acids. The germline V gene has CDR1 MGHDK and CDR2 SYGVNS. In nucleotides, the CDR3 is TGTGCCAGCAGTATCGGAGCTAGCCCTGGCAATGAGCAGTTCTTC. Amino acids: CASSIGASPGNEQFF.